This T cell receptor beta chain was documented in a study of blood T cell repertoires in COVID-19. For the study at large: Acute-phase and convalescent COVID-19 samples originated in the United States, Italy and Spain. Sources were T cells, B-cell-depleted T cells, or PBMCs; the material itself was cDNA or gDNA.

Per the authors' pipeline: Reference gene primers were amplified, and this amplification served to estimate nucleated cell counts. The table came from immunoSEQ multiplex PCR; TCRdb's copy has only in-frame clones and leaves some out. V and J calls and clone size come straight from that table; D and trimming were deduced from the DNA. The sample yields approximately 17,000 clones, 87% seen once. The CDR3 is 16 amino acids. Trimming at V came to 6 bases and at J to 4 bases, leaving 11 bases not matched to a gene. CDR1 KGHDR and CDR2 SFDVKD come from the germline V gene. Material: peripheral blood. The chain carries TRBV24-1 and TRBJ2-3, with 8 bases that match TRBD2. This clonotype was obtained from a human donor in a cohort sampled during active COVID-19. This chain's CDR3 is CATSSSGAGVADTQYF. The CDR3, as DNA: TGTGCCACCAGTTCATCAGGAGCGGGGGTCGCAGATACGCAGTATTTT.